This entry is about one T cell receptor beta chain. Sequencing was performed with immunoSEQ multiplex PCR; in TCRdb, only in-frame clones are kept and a portion is missing. The table has tens of thousands of clones, roughly 77% seen once. The data were taken from a study of blood T cell repertoires in COVID-19. Overall study context: Specimens from acute and convalescent COVID-19 originated in the United States, Italy and Spain. Sample material is recorded as cDNA or gDNA derived from T cells, B-cell-depleted T cells, or PBMCs.

Sequencing used peripheral blood. The receptor's source is a man in his fifties with active or convalescent COVID-19.

In DNA, the CDR3 is TGTGCCAGCAGCGTAAGTCTTGGGGCGCGGGAGACCCAGTACTTC. Its translation: CASSVSLGARETQYF. V and J are TRBV9 and TRBJ2-5, with D possibly matching TRBD1 (5 bases). V lost 1 base, J lost 5 bases, and 15 bases lay in between. This CDR3 has 15 amino acids. The V gene's germline CDR1 is SGDLS and CDR2 YYNGEE.